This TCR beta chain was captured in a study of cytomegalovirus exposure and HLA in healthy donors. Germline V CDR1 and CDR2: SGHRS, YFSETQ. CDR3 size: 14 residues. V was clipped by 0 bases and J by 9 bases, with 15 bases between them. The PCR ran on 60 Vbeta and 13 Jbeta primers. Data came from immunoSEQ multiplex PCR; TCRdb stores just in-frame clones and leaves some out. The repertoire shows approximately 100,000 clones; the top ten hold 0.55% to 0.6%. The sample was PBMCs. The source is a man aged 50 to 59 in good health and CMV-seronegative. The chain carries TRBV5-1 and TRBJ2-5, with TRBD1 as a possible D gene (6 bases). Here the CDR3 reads CASSLAQAKGAQYF. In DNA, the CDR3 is TGCGCCAGCAGCTTGGCGCAGGCGAAGGGGGCCCAGTACTTC.